This TCR beta chain was captured in a study of cytomegalovirus exposure and HLA in healthy donors. Study overall: Falling in the Caucasian-associated ancestry cluster were 81% of 300 to 500 genotyped donors. Findings and caveats of the study: Reports credit the classifier with highly specific, highly sensitive diagnosis of cytomegalovirus status. Most likely, a cluster of highly shared sequence variants arose as a sequencing artifact.

The PCR made use of 60 Vbeta and 13 Jbeta primers. This table comes from immunoSEQ multiplex PCR, and its TCRdb copy is limited to in-frame clones, with some not included. This sample's clone table lists 65,000 to 95,000 clones. This clone shows up as hyperexpanded (1% or more) by frequency. Its matching antigen is unknown. The same CDR3 is also encoded by other DNA sequences in this sample. There are 15 residues in the CDR3. Trimming removed 2 bases from V and 5 bases from J, with 15 bases in between. Germline lookup yields CDR1 SGHVS and CDR2 FNYEAQ. The specimen was PBMCs. The clonotype comes from a female donor in good health and CMV-seropositive. The chain couples TRBV7-6 to TRBJ1-1; TRBD1 might be the D (6 bases). CDR3 sequence: CASSLSGGAETEAFF. For the CDR3, the DNA is TGTGCCAGCAGCTTATCGGGGGGCGCGGAAACTGAAGCTTTCTTT.